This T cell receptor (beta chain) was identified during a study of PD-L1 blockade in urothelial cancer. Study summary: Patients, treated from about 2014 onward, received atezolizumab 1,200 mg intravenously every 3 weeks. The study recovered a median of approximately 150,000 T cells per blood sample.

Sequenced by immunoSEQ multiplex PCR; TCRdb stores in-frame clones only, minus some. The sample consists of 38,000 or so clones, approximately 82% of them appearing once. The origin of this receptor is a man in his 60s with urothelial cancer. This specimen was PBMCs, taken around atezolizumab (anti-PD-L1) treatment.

The CDR3 is CASSSPVLTEKLFF. CDR3 in DNA: TGTGCCAGCAGTTCCCCGGTCCTAACTGAAAAACTGTTTTTT. J is TRBJ1-4 and V is TRBV28; D uncertain. The V gene's germline CDR1 is MDHEN and CDR2 SYDVKM. The CDR3 extends over 14 amino acids. V shed 4 bases and J shed 7 bases, with 13 bases lying between them. Together with reference TRBV28 and TRBJ1-4, the CDR3 gives the full variable domain: DVKVTQSSRYLVKRTGEKVFLECVQDMDHENMFWYRQDPGLGLRLIYFSYDVKMKEKGDIPEGYSVSREKKERFSLILESASTNQTSMYLCASSSPVLTEKLFFGSGTQLSVL.